The rows below give T cell receptor beta chains drawn from one sample of a study of cytomegalovirus exposure and HLA in healthy donors. The assay was immunoSEQ multiplex PCR, and TCRdb's table has in-frame clones only and misses some. The data contain 90,000 to 120,000 clones, 82% of them singletons. The sample comprised PBMCs. The receptors were sampled from a man aged 25-40 years in good health and CMV-seropositive. Each CDR3 is given with its conserved first and last residue. D genes are given only for firm matches. Rows give clone size only sometimes, using once, few, many, or a class for an expanded clone.

V: TRBV5-6
size: few
J: TRBJ1-1
D: TRBD1
CDR3: CASRGQPNTEAFF
DNA: TGTGCCAGTCGGGGACAGCCGAACACTGAAGCTTTCTTT

V: TRBV11-2
size: -
J: TRBJ2-1
D: TRBD2
CDR3: CASSLSGSYNEQFF
DNA: TGTGCCAGCAGCCTTAGCGGGAGCTACAATGAGCAGTTCTTC

V: TRBV30
size: -
J: TRBJ2-5
D: TRBD1
CDR3: CAHSVAGGETQYF
DNA: TGTGCCCATTCCGTGGCAGGGGGAGAGACCCAGTACTTC

V: TRBV13
size: -
J: TRBJ1-2
D: -
CDR3: CASSSGFSPGYTF
DNA: TGTGCCAGCAGCTCAGGGTTCTCCCCTGGCTACACCTTC

V: TRBV9
size: -
J: TRBJ2-2
D: -
CDR3: CASSLSGSGANTGELFF
DNA: TGTGCCAGCAGCCTCAGCGGTAGCGGCGCGAACACCGGGGAGCTGTTTTTT

V: TRBV6-1
size: -
J: TRBJ2-1
D: TRBD2
CDR3: CASTSGGAEYNEQFF
DNA: TGTGCCAGCACCTCGGGGGGGGCGGAGTACAATGAGCAGTTCTTC

V: TRBV7-9
size: -
J: TRBJ1-4
D: -
CDR3: CASSSGRTSNEKLFF
DNA: TGTGCCAGCAGCTCAGGACGGACTAGTAATGAAAAACTGTTTTTT

V: TRBV5-1
size: -
J: TRBJ2-7
D: -
CDR3: CASSLPAGDEQYF
DNA: TGCGCCAGCAGCTTACCCGCAGGCGACGAGCAGTACTTC

V: TRBV5-1
size: -
J: TRBJ1-1
D: -
CDR3: CASSNQAVGNTEAFF
DNA: TGCGCCAGCAGCAACCAGGCAGTGGGGAACACTGAAGCTTTCTTT

V: TRBV7-8
size: -
J: TRBJ1-2
D: -
CDR3: CASSSSKDRPNYGYTF
DNA: TGTGCCAGCAGTTCCTCAAAAGACAGGCCTAACTATGGCTACACCTTC

V: TRBV5-1
size: -
J: TRBJ1-2
D: -
CDR3: CASSLVGGAATRRGGYTF
DNA: TGCGCCAGCAGCTTGGTCGGCGGGGCGGCTACACGGCGGGGCGGCTACACCTTC

V: TRBV4-2
size: -
J: TRBJ2-7
D: -
CDR3: CASSQDPATASSYEQYF
DNA: TGTGCCAGCAGCCAAGATCCAGCGACAGCGAGCTCCTACGAGCAGTACTTC

V: TRBV7-9
size: -
J: TRBJ2-7
D: TRBD1
CDR3: CASSGGDRATYEQYF
DNA: TGTGCCAGCAGCGGCGGGGACAGGGCGACCTACGAGCAGTACTTC

V: TRBV7-9
size: -
J: TRBJ2-7
D: -
CDR3: CASSSPPTGTYEQYF
DNA: TGTGCCAGCAGTTCTCCACCGACAGGCACCTACGAGCAGTACTTC

V: TRBV6-6
size: -
J: TRBJ1-1
D: -
CDR3: CASSYSRGMNTEAFF
DNA: TGTGCCAGCAGTTACTCACGGGGGATGAACACTGAAGCTTTCTTT

V: TRBV29-1
size: once
J: TRBJ2-3
D: TRBD2
CDR3: CSVRTSHTQYF
DNA: TGCAGCGTCCGGACTAGCCATACGCAGTATTTT

V: TRBV18
size: -
J: TRBJ1-5
D: -
CDR3: CASSQGENQPQHF
DNA: TGTGCCAGCTCACAAGGGGAAAATCAGCCCCAGCATTTT

V: TRBV5-5
size: -
J: TRBJ1-5
D: -
CDR3: CASSFDRLDVPQHF
DNA: TGTGCCAGCAGCTTCGACAGGTTAGACGTCCCCCAGCATTTT

V: TRBV7-9
size: -
J: TRBJ1-1
D: -
CDR3: CASSLQGTANTEAFF
DNA: TGTGCCAGCAGCCTTCAGGGGACGGCGAACACTGAAGCTTTCTTT

V: TRBV25-1
size: -
J: TRBJ2-2
D: -
CDR3: CASSGMGHTTNTGELFF
DNA: TGTGCCAGCAGTGGCATGGGACACACAACGAACACCGGGGAGCTGTTTTTT

V: TRBV5-4
size: -
J: TRBJ1-1
D: -
CDR3: CASSDTRRRRDEAFF
DNA: TGTGCCAGCAGCGACACCCGGAGGAGGCGAGATGAAGCTTTCTTT

V: TRBV7-6
size: -
J: TRBJ2-3
D: -
CDR3: CASSPGLITDTQYF
DNA: TGTGCCAGCAGCCCGGGACTGATTACAGATACGCAGTATTTT

V: TRBV14
size: -
J: TRBJ1-2
D: -
CDR3: CASSDWTEGYTF
DNA: TGTGCCAGTTCGGATTGGACAGAAGGCTACACCTTC

V: TRBV19
size: -
J: TRBJ2-7
D: -
CDR3: CATGAWTASEQYF
DNA: TGTGCCACCGGGGCCTGGACAGCCTCCGAGCAGTACTTC

V: TRBV4-2
size: -
J: TRBJ2-2
D: TRBD2
CDR3: CASSQPVRGGRTGELFF
DNA: TGTGCCAGCAGCCAACCCGTGCGGGGGGGCCGTACCGGGGAGCTGTTTTTT

V: TRBV6-5
size: -
J: TRBJ1-1
D: TRBD1
CDR3: CASRDTGAGTEAFF
DNA: TGTGCCAGCAGGGACACAGGGGCTGGGACTGAAGCTTTCTTT

V: TRBV6-4
size: -
J: TRBJ2-3
D: TRBD2
CDR3: CASRPSGGSTDTQYF
DNA: TGTGCCAGCAGGCCCAGCGGGGGGTCCACAGATACGCAGTATTTT

V: TRBV11-3
size: few
J: TRBJ2-7
D: TRBD1
CDR3: CASSHDRASEQYF
DNA: TGTGCCAGCAGCCACGACAGGGCGAGCGAGCAGTACTTC

V: TRBV29-1
size: -
J: TRBJ2-2
D: TRBD2
CDR3: CSVVIAGEGRELFF
DNA: TGCAGCGTGGTCATAGCGGGGGAGGGTCGGGAGCTGTTTTTT

V: TRBV19
size: -
J: TRBJ2-6
D: TRBD1
CDR3: CASSIGDRIYYSGANVLTF
DNA: TGTGCCAGTAGTATAGGGGACAGAATTTACTACTCTGGGGCCAACGTCCTGACTTTC

V: TRBV19
size: -
J: TRBJ1-5
D: TRBD1
CDR3: CASRDPGGQPQHF
DNA: TGTGCCTCGAGAGACCCAGGGGGGCAGCCCCAGCATTTT

V: TRBV10-2
size: -
J: TRBJ2-3
D: -
CDR3: CASSRGDTQYF
DNA: TGCGCCAGCAGCCGGGGGGATACGCAGTATTTT

V: TRBV6-1
size: -
J: TRBJ1-2
D: -
CDR3: CASSEAYSGSYGYTF
DNA: TGTGCCAGCAGTGAAGCGTACTCAGGGTCCTATGGCTACACCTTC

V: TRBV30
size: -
J: TRBJ2-1
D: -
CDR3: CAWRGGGLGEQFF
DNA: TGTGCCTGGAGGGGTGGGGGCCTTGGTGAGCAGTTCTTC

V: TRBV30
size: -
J: TRBJ1-2
D: TRBD1
CDR3: CAWSGTGWDGYTF
DNA: TGTGCCTGGAGCGGGACAGGGTGGGATGGCTACACCTTC

V: TRBV2
size: -
J: TRBJ1-2
D: -
CDR3: CASRDLTGSSYGYTF
DNA: TGTGCCAGCCGCGACCTAACAGGGAGTAGCTATGGCTACACCTTC

V: TRBV7-2
size: -
J: TRBJ2-7
D: TRBD2
CDR3: CASSRWEGLSYEQYF
DNA: TGTGCCAGCAGCCGATGGGAGGGACTTTCCTACGAGCAGTACTTC

V: TRBV2
size: -
J: TRBJ2-4
D: -
CDR3: CASSEETGVLAKNSQYF
DNA: TGTGCCAGCAGTGAGGAGACAGGAGTCCTAGCCAAAAACAGTCAGTACTTC

V: TRBV5-4
size: -
J: TRBJ2-7
D: TRBD2
CDR3: CASSSGRTVYEQYF
DNA: TGTGCCAGCAGCTCCGGGAGGACGGTCTACGAGCAGTACTTC

V: TRBV4-1
size: -
J: TRBJ1-2
D: -
CDR3: CASSQGPTGPANYGYTF
DNA: TGCGCCAGCAGCCAAGGGCCGACAGGTCCTGCTAACTATGGCTACACCTTC

V: TRBV5-1
size: -
J: TRBJ1-1
D: -
CDR3: CASSLQGEMNTEAFF
DNA: TGCGCCAGCAGCCTCCAAGGAGAAATGAACACTGAAGCTTTCTTT